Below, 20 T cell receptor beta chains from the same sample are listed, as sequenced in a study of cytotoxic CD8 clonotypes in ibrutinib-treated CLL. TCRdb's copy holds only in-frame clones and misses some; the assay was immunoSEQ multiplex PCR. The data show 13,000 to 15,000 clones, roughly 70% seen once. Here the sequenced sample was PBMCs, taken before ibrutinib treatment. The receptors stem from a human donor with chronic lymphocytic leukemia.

This CDR3 reads CASRGQDQETQYF. For the CDR3, the DNA is TGTGCCAGCAGGGGGCAGGACCAAGAGACCCAGTACTTC. The chain uses TRBV28 and TRBJ2-5, with D tentatively TRBD1 (5 bases). This CDR3 comprises 13 residues. Germline V gives CDR1 MDHEN, CDR2 SYDVKM. With 6 bases removed from V and 0 bases from J, the gap between germline ends came to 8 bases.

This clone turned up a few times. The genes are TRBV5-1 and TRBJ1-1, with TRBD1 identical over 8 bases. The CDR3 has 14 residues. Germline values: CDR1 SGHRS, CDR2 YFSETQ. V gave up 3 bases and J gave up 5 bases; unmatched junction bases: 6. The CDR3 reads CASSSQGAGTEAFF. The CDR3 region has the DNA TGCGCCAGCAGCTCCCAGGGGGCTGGTACTGAAGCTTTCTTT.

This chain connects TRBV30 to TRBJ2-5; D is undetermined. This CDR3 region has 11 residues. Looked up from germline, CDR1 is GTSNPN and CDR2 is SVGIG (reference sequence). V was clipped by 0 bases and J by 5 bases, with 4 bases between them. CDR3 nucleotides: TGTGCCTGGAGTGTAGGGGAGACCCAGTACTTC. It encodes CAWSVGETQYF.

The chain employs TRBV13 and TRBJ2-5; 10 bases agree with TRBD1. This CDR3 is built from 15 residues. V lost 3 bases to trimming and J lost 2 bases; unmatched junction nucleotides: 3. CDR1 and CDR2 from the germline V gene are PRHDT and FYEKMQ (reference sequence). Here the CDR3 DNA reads TGTGCCAGCAGCTTTTGGACAGGGGGACAAGAGACCCAGTACTTC. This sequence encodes CASSFWTGGQETQYF.

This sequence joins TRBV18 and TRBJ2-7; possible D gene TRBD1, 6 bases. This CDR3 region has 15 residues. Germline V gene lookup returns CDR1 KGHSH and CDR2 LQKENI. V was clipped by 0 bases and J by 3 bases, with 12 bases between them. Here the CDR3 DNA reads TGTGCCAGCTCACCACCAGGCAGGGGATTCTACGAGCAGTACTTC. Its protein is CASSPPGRGFYEQYF.

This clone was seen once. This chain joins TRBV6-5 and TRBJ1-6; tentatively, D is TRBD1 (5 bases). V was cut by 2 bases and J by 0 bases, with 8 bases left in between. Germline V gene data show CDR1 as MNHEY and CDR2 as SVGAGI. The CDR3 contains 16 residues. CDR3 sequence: CASSYRGSSYNSPLHF. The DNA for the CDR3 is TGTGCCAGCAGTTACAGGGGCAGCTCCTATAATTCACCCCTCCACTTT.

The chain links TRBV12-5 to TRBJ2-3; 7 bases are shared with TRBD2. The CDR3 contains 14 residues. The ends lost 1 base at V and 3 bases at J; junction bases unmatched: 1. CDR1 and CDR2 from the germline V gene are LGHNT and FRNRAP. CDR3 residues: CASGLGGSTDTQYF. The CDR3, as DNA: TGTGCTAGTGGTTTGGGCGGGAGTACAGATACGCAGTATTTT.

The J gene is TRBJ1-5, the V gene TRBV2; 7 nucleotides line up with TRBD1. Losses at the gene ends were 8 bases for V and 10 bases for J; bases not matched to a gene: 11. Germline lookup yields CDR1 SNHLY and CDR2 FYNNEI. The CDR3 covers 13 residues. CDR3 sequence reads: CASGGTEEKPQHF. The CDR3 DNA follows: TGTGCCAGCGGAGGGACAGAAGAAAAACCCCAGCATTTT.

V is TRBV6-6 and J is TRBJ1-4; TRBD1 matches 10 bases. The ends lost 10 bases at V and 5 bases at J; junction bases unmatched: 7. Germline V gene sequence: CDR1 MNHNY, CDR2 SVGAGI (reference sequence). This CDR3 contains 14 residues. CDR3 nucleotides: TGTGCCATCAGCGACAGGGGGCAGAATGAAAAACTGTTTTTT. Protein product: CAISDRGQNEKLFF.

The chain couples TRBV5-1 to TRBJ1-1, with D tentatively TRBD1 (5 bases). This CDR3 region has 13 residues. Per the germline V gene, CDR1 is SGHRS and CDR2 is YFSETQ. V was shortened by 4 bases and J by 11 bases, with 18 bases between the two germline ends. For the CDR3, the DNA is TGCGCCAGCAGCCTGGGGACCTCGTGGGCGGCTTTCTTT. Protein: CASSLGTSWAAFF. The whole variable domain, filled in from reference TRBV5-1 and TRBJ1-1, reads KAGVTQTPRYLIKTRGQQVTLSCSPISGHRSVSWYQQTPGQGLQFLFEYFSETQRNKGNFPGRFSGRQFSNSRSEMNVSTLELGDSALYLCASSLGTSWAAFFGQGTRLTVV.

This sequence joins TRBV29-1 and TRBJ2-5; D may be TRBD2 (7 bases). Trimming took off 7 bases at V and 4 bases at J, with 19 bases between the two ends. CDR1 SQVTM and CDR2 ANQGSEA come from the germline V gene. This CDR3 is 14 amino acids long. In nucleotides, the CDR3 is TGCAGCGCTCGAGGGGGGGTACAGGGAGAGACCCAGTACTTC. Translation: CSARGGVQGETQYF.

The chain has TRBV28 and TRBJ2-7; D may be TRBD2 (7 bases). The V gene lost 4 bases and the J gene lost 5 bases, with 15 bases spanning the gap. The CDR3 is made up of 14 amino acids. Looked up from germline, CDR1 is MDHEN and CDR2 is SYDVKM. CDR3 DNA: TGTGCCAGCAGTTGGGGGGGCAGGACCCACGAGCAGTACTTC. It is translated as CASSWGGRTHEQYF.

The CDR3 coding sequence is TGTGCCAGTAGTTCACAAACAGATACGCAGTATTTT. Translated, it gives CASSSQTDTQYF. V is TRBV19 and J is TRBJ2-3; no firm D call. The CDR3 loop spans 12 amino acids. V lost 5 bases to trimming and J lost 3 bases, with 6 bases between them. Germline V CDR1 and CDR2: LNHDA, SQIVND (reference sequence).

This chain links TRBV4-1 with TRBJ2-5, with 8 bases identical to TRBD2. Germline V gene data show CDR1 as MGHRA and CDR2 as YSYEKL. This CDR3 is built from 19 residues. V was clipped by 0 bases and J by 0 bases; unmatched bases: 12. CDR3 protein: CASSQDRAGAGGYQETQYF. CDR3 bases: TGCGCCAGCAGCCAAGATCGGGCAGGGGCGGGGGGATACCAAGAGACCCAGTACTTC.

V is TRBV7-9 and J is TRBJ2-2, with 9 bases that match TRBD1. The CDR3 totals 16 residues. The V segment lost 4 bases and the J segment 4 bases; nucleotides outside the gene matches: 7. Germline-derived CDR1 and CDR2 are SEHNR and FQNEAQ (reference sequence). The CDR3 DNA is TGTGCCAGCAGCTGGGGGACAGGGACTCTCACCGGGGAGCTGTTTTTT. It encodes CASSWGTGTLTGELFF.

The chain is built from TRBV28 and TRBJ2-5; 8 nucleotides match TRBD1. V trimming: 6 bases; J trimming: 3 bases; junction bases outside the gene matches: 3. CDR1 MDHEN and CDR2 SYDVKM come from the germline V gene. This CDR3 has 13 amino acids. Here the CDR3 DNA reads TGTGCCAGCAGAAAGACAGGGGAAGAGACCCAGTACTTC. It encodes CASRKTGEETQYF.

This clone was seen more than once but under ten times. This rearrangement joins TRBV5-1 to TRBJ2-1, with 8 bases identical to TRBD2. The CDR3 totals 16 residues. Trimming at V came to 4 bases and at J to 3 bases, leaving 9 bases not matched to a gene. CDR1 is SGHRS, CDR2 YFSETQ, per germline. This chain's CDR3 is CASSKASGGDYNEQFF. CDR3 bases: TGCGCCAGCAGCAAGGCAAGCGGGGGCGACTACAATGAGCAGTTCTTC.

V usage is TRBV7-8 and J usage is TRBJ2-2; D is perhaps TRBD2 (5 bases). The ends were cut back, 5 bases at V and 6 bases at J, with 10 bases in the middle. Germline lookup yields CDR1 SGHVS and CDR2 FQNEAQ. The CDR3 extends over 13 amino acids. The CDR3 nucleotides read TGTGCCAGCAGCCGGAGGCCGTCCGGGGAGCTGTTTTTT. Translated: CASSRRPSGELFF.

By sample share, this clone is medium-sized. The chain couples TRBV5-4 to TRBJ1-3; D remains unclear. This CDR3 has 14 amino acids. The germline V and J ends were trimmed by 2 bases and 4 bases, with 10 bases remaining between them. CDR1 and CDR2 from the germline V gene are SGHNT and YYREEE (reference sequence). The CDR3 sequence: CASSFGQIGNTIYF. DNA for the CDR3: TGTGCCAGCAGCTTCGGGCAGATCGGAAACACCATATATTTT.

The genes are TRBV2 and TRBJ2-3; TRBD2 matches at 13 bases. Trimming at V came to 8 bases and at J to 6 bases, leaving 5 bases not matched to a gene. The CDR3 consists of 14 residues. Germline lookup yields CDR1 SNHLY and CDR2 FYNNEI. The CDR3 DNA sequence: TGTGCCAGCCTACTAGCGGGGGGGCCGGATACGCAGTATTTT. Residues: CASLLAGGPDTQYF.